The entry below gives a single T cell receptor beta chain sequence along with its context. Antigen unknown. These data are taken from a study of cytomegalovirus exposure and HLA in healthy donors. Across the study: The early release's HLA-typed donors yielded approximately 85 million unique TCRs.

There are 15 residues in the CDR3. Germline assignment: CDR1 MGHRA and CDR2 YSYEKL. J was trimmed by 2 bases and V by 5 bases; bases with no gene match: 8. Study findings and constraints: Reported findings show TCR beta sequences accurately forecast HLA-A and HLA-B alleles in most subjects.

In the PCR, 60 Vbeta and 13 Jbeta primers were used. TCRdb's copy holds only in-frame clones and misses some; the assay was immunoSEQ multiplex PCR. Its table records 130,000 or so clones. Sequenced input: PBMCs. The V and J genes are TRBV4-1 and TRBJ1-1, with 7 positions matching TRBD1. This receptor was taken from a woman aged 55-75 years in good health and CMV-seronegative. The CDR3 DNA follows: TGCGCCAGCAGCACCCCCGGGACAGCAAACACTGAAGCTTTCTTT. As protein: CASSTPGTANTEAFF.